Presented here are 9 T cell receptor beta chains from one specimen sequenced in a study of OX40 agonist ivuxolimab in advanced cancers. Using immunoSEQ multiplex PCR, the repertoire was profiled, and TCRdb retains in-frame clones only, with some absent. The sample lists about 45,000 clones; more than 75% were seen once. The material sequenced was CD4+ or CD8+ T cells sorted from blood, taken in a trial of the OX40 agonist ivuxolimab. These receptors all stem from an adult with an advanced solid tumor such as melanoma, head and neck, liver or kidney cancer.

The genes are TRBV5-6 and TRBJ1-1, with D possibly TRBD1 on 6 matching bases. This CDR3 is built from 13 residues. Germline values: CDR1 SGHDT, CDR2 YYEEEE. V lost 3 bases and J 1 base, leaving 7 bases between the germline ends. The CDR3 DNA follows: TGTGCCAGCAGCTCGACAGGGAACACTGAAGCTTTCTTT. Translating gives CASSSTGNTEAFF.

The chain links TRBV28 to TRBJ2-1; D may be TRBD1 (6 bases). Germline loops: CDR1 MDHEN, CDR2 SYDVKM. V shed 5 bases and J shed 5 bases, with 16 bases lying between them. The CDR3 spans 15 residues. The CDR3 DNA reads TGTGCCAGCAGTCCGACAGGCCCTCTCCACAATGAGCAGTTCTTC. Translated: CASSPTGPLHNEQFF.

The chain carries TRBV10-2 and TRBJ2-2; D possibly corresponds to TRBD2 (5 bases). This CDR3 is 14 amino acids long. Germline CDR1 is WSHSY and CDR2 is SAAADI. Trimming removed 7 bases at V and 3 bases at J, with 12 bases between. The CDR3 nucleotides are TGCGCCAGCAACGAGGGCCCGGACACCGGGGAGCTGTTTTTT. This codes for CASNEGPDTGELFF.

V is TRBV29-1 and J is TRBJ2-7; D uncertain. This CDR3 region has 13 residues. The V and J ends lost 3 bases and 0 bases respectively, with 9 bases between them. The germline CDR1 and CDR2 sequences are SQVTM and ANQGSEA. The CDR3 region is CSVDAGSSYEQYF. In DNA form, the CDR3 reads TGCAGCGTTGATGCAGGTAGCTCCTACGAGCAGTACTTC.

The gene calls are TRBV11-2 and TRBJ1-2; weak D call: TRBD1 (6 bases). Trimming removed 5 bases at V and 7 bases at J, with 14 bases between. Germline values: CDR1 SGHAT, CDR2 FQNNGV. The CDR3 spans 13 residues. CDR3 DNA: TGTGCCAGCAGCGAAACAGGGTATTCTGGCTACACCTTC. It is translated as CASSETGYSGYTF. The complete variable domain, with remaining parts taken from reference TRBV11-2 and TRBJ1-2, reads EAGVAQSPRYKIIEKRQSVAFWCNPISGHATLYWYQQILGQGPKLLIQFQNNGVVDDSQLPKDRFSAERLKGVDSTLKIQPAKLEDSAVYLCASSETGYSGYTFGSGTRLTVV.

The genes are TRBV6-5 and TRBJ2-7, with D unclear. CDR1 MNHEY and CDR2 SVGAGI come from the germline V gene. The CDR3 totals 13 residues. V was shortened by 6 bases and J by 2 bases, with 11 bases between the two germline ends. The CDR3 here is CASSHLGTYEQYF. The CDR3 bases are TGTGCCAGCAGCCACCTAGGGACCTACGAGCAGTACTTC.

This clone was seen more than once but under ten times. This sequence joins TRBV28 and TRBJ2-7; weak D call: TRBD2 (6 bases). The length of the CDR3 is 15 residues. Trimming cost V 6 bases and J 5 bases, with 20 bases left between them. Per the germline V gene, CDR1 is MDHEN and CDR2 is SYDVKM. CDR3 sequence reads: CASSSDRGRGNEQYF. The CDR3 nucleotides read TGTGCCAGCAGCTCGGATCGGGGGAGAGGCAACGAGCAGTACTTC.

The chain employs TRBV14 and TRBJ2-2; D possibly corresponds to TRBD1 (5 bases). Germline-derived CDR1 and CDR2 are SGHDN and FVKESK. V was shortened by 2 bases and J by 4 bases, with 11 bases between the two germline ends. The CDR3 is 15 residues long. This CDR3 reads CASSQPTETTGELFF. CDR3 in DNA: TGTGCCAGCAGCCAACCGACAGAGACCACCGGGGAGCTGTTTTTT.

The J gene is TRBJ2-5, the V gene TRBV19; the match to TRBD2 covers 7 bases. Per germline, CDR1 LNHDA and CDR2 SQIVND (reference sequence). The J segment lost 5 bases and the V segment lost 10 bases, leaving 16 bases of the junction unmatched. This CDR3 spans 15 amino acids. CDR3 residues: CATAPTRGEMETQYF. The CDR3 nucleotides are TGTGCCACCGCTCCAACCCGGGGGGAGATGGAGACCCAGTACTTC.